This T cell receptor (beta chain) was obtained from a study of blood T cells in healthy people across ages. Trimming removed 3 bases at V and 7 bases at J, with 13 bases between. The CDR3 spans 13 residues. Germline V gene lookup returns CDR1 DFQATT and CDR2 SNEGSKA (reference sequence). The second PCR ran roughly 6 to 11 cycles with a sample-barcoded 5' primer and J-beta primers. Each CDR3 protein gets one entry after TCRdb re-called the 5' RACE reads with MiXCR. The sample yields some 710,000 distinct CDR3 sequences, about 45% seen once. The TCR was taken from a man older than 75 in good health. Sequencing used blood. The chain has TRBV20-1 and TRBJ1-5, with D hard to call. The CDR3 loop is CSARTSVGQPQHF. The DNA for the CDR3 is TGCAGTGCTAGGACCTCCGTAGGGCAGCCCCAGCATTTT.